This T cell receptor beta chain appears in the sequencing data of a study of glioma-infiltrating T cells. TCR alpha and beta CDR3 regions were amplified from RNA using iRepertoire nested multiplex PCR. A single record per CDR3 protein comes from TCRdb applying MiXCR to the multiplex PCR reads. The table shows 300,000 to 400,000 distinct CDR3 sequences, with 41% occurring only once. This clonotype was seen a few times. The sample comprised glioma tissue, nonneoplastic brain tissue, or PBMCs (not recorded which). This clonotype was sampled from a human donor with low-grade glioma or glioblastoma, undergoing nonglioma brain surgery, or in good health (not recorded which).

The CDR3 DNA is TGTGCCAGCAGCATCGAGGGGGGTTACTACGAGCAGTACTTC. Its translation: CASSIEGGYYEQYF. The chain has TRBV7-9 and TRBJ2-7, with D perhaps TRBD1 or TRBD2 (6 bases each). Trimming removed 5 bases at V and 3 bases at J, with 14 bases between. The germline V gene encodes CDR1 SEHNR and CDR2 FQNEAQ (reference sequence). CDR3 length: 14 residues.